Listed below are T cell receptor beta chains from one sample, sequenced in a study of blood T cell repertoires in COVID-19. Repertoires were generated with immunoSEQ multiplex PCR, while TCRdb's copy carries only in-frame clones and drops some. The sample contains roughly 33,000 clones, around nine tenths of which appear only once. Specimen: peripheral blood. These receptors were taken from a human donor in a cohort sampled during active COVID-19. CDR3s include the opening cysteine and the closing phenylalanine or tryptophan. D genes are given only for firm matches. The size entry is marked missing in some rows and otherwise reads once, few, many or a size class.

-,TRBV19,TRBD1,TRBJ2-2,13,TGTGCCAGTAGTGAGGGCCGACAGGGGAAGCTGTTTTTT,CASSEGRQGKLFF
-,TRBV2,TRBD2,TRBJ2-5,14,TGTGCCAGCACACTAGCGGGGGCCGGAGAGACCCAGTACTTC,CASTLAGAGETQYF
-,TRBV11-1,-,TRBJ2-6,15,TGTGCCAGCAGCTTAAGAGGGTCTGGGGCCAACGTCCTGACTTTC,CASSLRGSGANVLTF
-,TRBV14,TRBD1,TRBJ2-7,14,TGTGCCAGCAGCCACCCGGGACAGTCCTACGAGCAGTACTTC,CASSHPGQSYEQYF
-,TRBV5-6,-,TRBJ1-2,15,TGTGCCAGCAGTACCGGGAGCACCCTCTTCTATGGCTACACCTTC,CASSTGSTLFYGYTF
-,TRBV28,TRBD1,TRBJ2-7,11,TGTGCCAGCAGGAACGGGACAGGGGGGAACTTC,CASRNGTGGNF
-,TRBV11-2,-,TRBJ2-1,16,TGTGCCAGCAGCTTAGCCCCTAGTCCGTCCTACAATGAGCAGTTCTTC,CASSLAPSPSYNEQFF
-,TRBV4-2,-,TRBJ1-4,16,TGTGCCAGCAGCCGTGGGACATCCGGGCGAAATGAAAAACTGTTTTTT,CASSRGTSGRNEKLFF
-,TRBV5-4,TRBD1,TRBJ1-1,13,TGTGCCAGCAGCTTGGCCGGACAGGGACGGGCTTTCTTT,CASSLAGQGRAFF
-,TRBV6-5,-,TRBJ1-6,13,TGTGCCAGCAGCAACAGGCAGGCTTCACCCCTCCACTTT,CASSNRQASPLHF
-,TRBV7-2,-,TRBJ2-3,17,TGTGCCAGCAGCACTAGCGGACAGGTACTCGTTTCGGGTACGCAGTATTTT,CASSTSGQVLVSGTQYF
-,TRBV7-9,-,TRBJ2-1,12,TGTGCCAGCAGCAAGGTAGCCCCTGAGCAGTTCTTC,CASSKVAPEQFF
-,TRBV18,-,TRBJ2-1,17,TGTGCCAGCTCTCCAGAAACTCCAAACAGAGCCTACAATGAGCAGTTCTTC,CASSPETPNRAYNEQFF
-,TRBV25-1,TRBD1,TRBJ2-2,15,TGTGCCAGCAGTGACAGGACAGGGGCCACCGGGGAGCTGTTTTTT,CASSDRTGATGELFF
-,TRBV5-6,-,TRBJ1-2,16,TGTGCCAGCAGCTGGGGGGGCGCCAGTTCTAACTATGGCTACACCTTC,CASSWGGASSNYGYTF
once,TRBV28,-,TRBJ2-5,16,TGTGCCAGCAGTTTCTCCGAGGAGATATACCAAGAGACCCAGTACTTC,CASSFSEEIYQETQYF
-,TRBV15,-,TRBJ2-7,15,TGTGCCACCAGCCTCCGGAGGGGCCCAACGGGAGAGCAGTACTTC,CATSLRRGPTGEQYF
-,TRBV7-3,-,TRBJ2-3,14,TGTGCCAGCAGCTTACTAACTAGATCAGATACGCAGTATTTT,CASSLLTRSDTQYF
-,TRBV6-5,TRBD2,TRBJ2-1,16,TGTGCCAACAGTTACTCCATAGCGGGGATCTACAATGAGCAGTTCTTC,CANSYSIAGIYNEQFF
-,TRBV18,TRBD1,TRBJ1-4,17,TGTGCCAGCTCACCCGACAGGGCGAACATTAGGTCTGAAAAACTGTTTTTT,CASSPDRANIRSEKLFF
-,TRBV27,-,TRBJ2-1,14,TGTGCCAGCAGTCTTTACGACAGGAACAATGAGCAGTTCTTC,CASSLYDRNNEQFF
few,TRBV13,TRBD2,TRBJ2-7,16,TGTGCCAGCAGCTTAATGGGACTAGCGGATACCTACGAGCAGTACTTC,CASSLMGLADTYEQYF
-,TRBV12-3/TRBV12-4,TRBD1,TRBJ2-5,13,TGTGCCAGCAGAGGGACAGTCGGGAAGACCCAGTACTTC,CASRGTVGKTQYF
-,TRBV6-1,-,TRBJ1-2,13,TGTGCCAGCAGTGAAGGGGGCGGCTCTAGCTACACCTTC,CASSEGGGSSYTF
-,TRBV18,-,TRBJ1-2,16,TGTGCCAGCTCCCCCGGCGCCGGCTGGAGTAACTATGGCTACACCTTC,CASSPGAGWSNYGYTF
-,TRBV18,-,TRBJ1-5,18,TGTGCCAGCTCACGAGACTTCGACAGGACGGATAGCAATCAGCCCCAGCATTTT,CASSRDFDRTDSNQPQHF
-,TRBV19,-,TRBJ2-6,15,TGTGCCAGTAGTACAGGGCTCTCTGGGGCCAACGTCCTGACTTTC,CASSTGLSGANVLTF
-,TRBV27,TRBD1,TRBJ1-5,16,TGTGCCAGCAGTTTATCGGGGGGGACAGGGGGCCAGCCCCAGCATTTT,CASSLSGGTGGQPQHF
-,TRBV29-1,-,TRBJ1-2,12,TGCAGCGTTGATTGGGGGGTCTATGGCTACACCTTC,CSVDWGVYGYTF
-,TRBV5-5,-,TRBJ2-7,13,TGTGCCAGCAGCGGGGACAAAACCTACGAGCAGTACTTC,CASSGDKTYEQYF
-,TRBV10-3,-,TRBJ2-7,13,TGTGCCATCAGTGAGAGCCGGGGTGACGAGCAGTACTTC,CAISESRGDEQYF
-,TRBV2,-,TRBJ1-5,14,TGTGCCAGCAGTGACAGGTTTCCCAATCAGCCCCAGCATTTT,CASSDRFPNQPQHF
-,TRBV27,-,TRBJ2-1,11,TGTGCCAGCAGGGCTTTTGGTGAGCAGTTCTTC,CASRAFGEQFF